Detailed here is one T cell receptor (beta chain). Antigen specificity is unknown. This record belongs to a study of OX40 agonist ivuxolimab in advanced cancers. Study in general: Ivuxolimab, an agonist antibody against OX40 (CD134), was given to patients.

Repertoires were generated with immunoSEQ multiplex PCR, while TCRdb's copy carries only in-frame clones and drops some. Of 65,000 to 95,000 clones listed, around 82% are singletons. Patients with a history of autoimmune disease or on systemic immunosuppression were excluded. Study-level points and caveats: Researchers report that CD8+ T cells had, on average, more expanded clones than CD4+. Researchers did not establish what antigens the expanded peripheral T cells target.

The TCR sequence derives from an adult with an advanced solid tumor such as melanoma, head and neck, liver or kidney cancer. The sequenced sample was CD4+ or CD8+ T cells sorted from blood, obtained in a trial of the OX40 agonist ivuxolimab.

CDR3 amino acids: CASSPGLAGDTQYF. The DNA of the CDR3 is TGTGCCAGCAGTCCTGGACTAGCGGGAGATACGCAGTATTTT. V usage is TRBV6-5 and J usage is TRBJ2-3; TRBD2 aligns across 11 bases. This CDR3 is built from 14 residues. V was clipped by 5 bases and J by 5 bases; unmatched bases: 3. The germline V gene encodes CDR1 MNHEY and CDR2 SVGAGI.